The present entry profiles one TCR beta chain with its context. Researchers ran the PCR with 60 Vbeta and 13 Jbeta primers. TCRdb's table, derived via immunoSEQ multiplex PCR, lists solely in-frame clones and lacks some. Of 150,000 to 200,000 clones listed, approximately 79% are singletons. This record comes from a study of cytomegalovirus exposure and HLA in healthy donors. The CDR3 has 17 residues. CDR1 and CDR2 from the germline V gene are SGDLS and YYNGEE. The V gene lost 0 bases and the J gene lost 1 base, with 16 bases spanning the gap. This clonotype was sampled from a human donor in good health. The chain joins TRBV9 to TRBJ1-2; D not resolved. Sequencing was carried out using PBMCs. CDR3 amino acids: CASSVEGIHRDNYGYTF. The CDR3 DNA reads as TGTGCCAGCAGCGTAGAAGGGATCCATCGGGATAACTATGGCTACACCTTC.